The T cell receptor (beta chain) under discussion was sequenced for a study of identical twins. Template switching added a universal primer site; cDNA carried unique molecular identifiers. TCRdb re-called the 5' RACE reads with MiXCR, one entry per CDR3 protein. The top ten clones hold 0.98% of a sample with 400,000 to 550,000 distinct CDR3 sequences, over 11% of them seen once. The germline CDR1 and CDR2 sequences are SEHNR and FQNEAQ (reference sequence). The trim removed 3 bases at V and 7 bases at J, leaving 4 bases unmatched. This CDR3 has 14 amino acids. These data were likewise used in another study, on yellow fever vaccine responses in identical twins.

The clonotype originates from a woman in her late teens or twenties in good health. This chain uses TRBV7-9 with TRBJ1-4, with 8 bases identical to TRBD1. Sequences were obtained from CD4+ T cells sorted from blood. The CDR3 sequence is CASSFRGPGEKLFF. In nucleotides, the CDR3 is TGTGCCAGCAGCTTCAGGGGGCCGGGTGAAAAACTGTTTTTT. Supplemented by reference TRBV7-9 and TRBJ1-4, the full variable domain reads DTGVSQNPRHKITKRGQNVTFRCDPISEHNRLYWYRQTLGQGPEFLTYFQNEAQLEKSRLLSDRFSAERPKGSFSTLEIQRTEQGDSAMYLCASSFRGPGEKLFFGSGTQLSVL.